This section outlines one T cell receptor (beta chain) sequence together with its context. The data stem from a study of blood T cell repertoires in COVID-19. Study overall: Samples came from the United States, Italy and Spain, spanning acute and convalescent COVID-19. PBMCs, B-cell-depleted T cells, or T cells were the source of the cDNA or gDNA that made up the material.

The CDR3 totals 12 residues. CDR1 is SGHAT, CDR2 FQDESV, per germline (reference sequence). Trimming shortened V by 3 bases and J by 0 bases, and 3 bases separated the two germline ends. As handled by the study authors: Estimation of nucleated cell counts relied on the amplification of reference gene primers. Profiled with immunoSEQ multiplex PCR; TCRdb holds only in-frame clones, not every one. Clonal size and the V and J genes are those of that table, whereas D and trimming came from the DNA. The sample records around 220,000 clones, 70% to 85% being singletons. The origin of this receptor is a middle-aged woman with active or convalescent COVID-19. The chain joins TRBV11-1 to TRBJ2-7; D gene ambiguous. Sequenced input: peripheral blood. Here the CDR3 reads CASSFSSYEQYF. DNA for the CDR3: TGTGCCAGCAGCTTTAGCTCCTACGAGCAGTACTTC.